The rows below give T cell receptor beta chains drawn from one sample of a study of T cell responses to AZD1222 COVID-19 vaccine. TCRdb keeps only in-frame clones here, not all; method: immunoSEQ multiplex PCR. This sample has around 94,000 clones, with more than 85% found just once. Sequences were derived from peripheral blood, sampled on day 0 of AZD1222 vaccination. The origin of the receptors is an adult in good health. CDR3s include the opening cysteine and the closing phenylalanine or tryptophan. A D gene is named only where the DNA matches it firmly. Clone size, where shown, is once, few, many, or a class for clones that have expanded.

j_call v_call d_call clone_size cdr3_aa cdr3_nt
TRBJ1-3 TRBV5-4 NA NA CASSPQGSGNTIYF TGTGCCAGCAGCCCGCAGGGATCTGGAAACACCATATATTTT
TRBJ2-3 TRBV2 TRBD2 NA CASSLRTSGGSTDTQYF TGTGCCAGCAGTCTACGGACTAGCGGGGGGAGCACAGATACGCAGTATTTT
TRBJ1-5 TRBV5-1 TRBD1 few CASSPTGGAGNQPQHF TGCGCCAGCAGCCCGACAGGGGGCGCGGGCAATCAGCCCCAGCATTTT
TRBJ2-2 TRBV25-1 TRBD2 NA CASQSLTSGKPNTGELFF TGTGCCAGCCAAAGTTTGACTAGCGGGAAGCCGAACACCGGGGAGCTGTTTTTT
TRBJ2-5 TRBV12-3/TRBV12-4 TRBD2 NA CASRRGVETQYF TGTGCCAGCAGGCGGGGGGTAGAGACCCAGTACTTC
TRBJ1-1 TRBV5-1 TRBD1 NA CASSPGGNTEAFF TGCGCCAGCAGCCCAGGGGGGAACACTGAAGCTTTCTTT
TRBJ1-6 TRBV7-9 TRBD1 NA CASSFAGTGTLGSPLHF TGTGCCAGCAGCTTCGCCGGGACAGGGACGTTGGGTTCACCCCTCCACTTT
TRBJ2-4 TRBV6-2/TRBV6-3 NA NA CASSTQGAKNIQYF TGTGCCAGCAGTACTCAGGGCGCTAAAAACATTCAGTACTTC
TRBJ2-5 TRBV5-6 TRBD1 once CASRRDRGETQYF TGTGCCAGCAGACGGGACAGGGGAGAGACCCAGTACTTC
TRBJ2-2 TRBV10-3 TRBD1 NA CAISGTGNTGELFF TGTGCCATCAGTGGGACAGGAAACACCGGGGAGCTGTTTTTT
TRBJ2-1 TRBV11-2 TRBD2 NA CASSLVAGLYNEQFF TGTGCCAGCAGCTTAGTAGCGGGCCTATACAATGAGCAGTTCTTC
TRBJ1-2 TRBV6-5 NA once CASSPQTTRRGGYTF TGTGCCAGCAGTCCCCAAACCACCCGGCGCGGTGGCTACACCTTC
TRBJ1-3 TRBV4-3 TRBD1 NA CASSQDRTYSGNTIYF TGCGCCAGCAGCCAGGACAGGACCTATTCTGGAAACACCATATATTTT
TRBJ2-7 TRBV11-3 TRBD1 NA CASSPWQGAQYF TGTGCCAGCAGCCCGTGGCAGGGGGCGCAGTACTTC
TRBJ2-7 TRBV7-9 TRBD2 NA CASSLASGTGYEQYF TGTGCCAGCAGCTTAGCTAGCGGGACCGGATACGAGCAGTACTTC
TRBJ1-2 TRBV27 TRBD1 few CASSVNRGWGNYGYTF TGTGCCAGCAGTGTCAACAGGGGATGGGGGAACTATGGCTACACCTTC
TRBJ1-1 TRBV29-1 TRBD1 NA CSARGTGGRGTEAFF TGCAGCGCGAGGGGGACAGGGGGCAGGGGCACTGAAGCTTTCTTT
TRBJ1-6 TRBV6-5 TRBD1 NA CASRMTGVSSPLHF TGTGCCAGCAGAATGACAGGGGTTAGTTCACCCCTCCACTTT
TRBJ1-6 TRBV28 NA many CASSSYRGGKSSPLHF TGTGCCAGCAGTTCTTACCGAGGGGGGAAAAGCTCACCCCTCCACTTT
TRBJ1-6 TRBV27 NA NA CASSFQGSPLHF TGTGCCAGCAGTTTTCAGGGGTCACCCCTCCACTTT
TRBJ2-3 TRBV5-1 NA once CASSLGTATDTQYF TGCGCCAGCAGCTTGGGTACGGCCACAGATACGCAGTATTTT
TRBJ2-1 TRBV9 TRBD2 NA CASSGLAGAYNEQFF TGTGCCAGCAGCGGACTAGCTGGAGCCTACAATGAGCAGTTCTTC
TRBJ2-7 TRBV6-2/TRBV6-3 TRBD1 few CASSDRVNEQYF TGTGCCAGCAGTGACAGGGTCAACGAGCAGTACTTC
TRBJ1-1 TRBV11-3 NA NA CASSLSTNTEAFF TGTGCCAGCAGCTTATCCACGAACACTGAAGCTTTCTTT
TRBJ1-3 TRBV30 NA NA CAWSPYENTIYF TGTGCCTGGAGCCCGTACGAAAACACCATATATTTT
TRBJ2-3 TRBV2 NA few CASRGSRVLSTDTQYF TGTGCCAGCCGCGGTTCCCGGGTCCTTAGCACAGATACGCAGTATTTT
TRBJ1-1 TRBV28 TRBD1 once CASSFLIRTGSWVF TGTGCCAGCAGTTTCCTTATCAGGACAGGCTCCTGGGTATTT
TRBJ1-5 TRBV19 NA NA CASTARVSNQPQHF TGTGCCAGTACGGCTCGAGTTAGCAATCAGCCCCAGCATTTT
TRBJ2-7 TRBV27 NA NA CASSSGQGGTQYF TGTGCCAGCAGTTCGGGGCAGGGGGGTACGCAGTACTTC
TRBJ2-3 TRBV7-3 TRBD2 NA CASSFAGGPLDTQYF TGTGCCAGCAGCTTCGCGGGGGGGCCATTAGATACGCAGTATTTT
TRBJ1-3 TRBV5-6 NA NA CASSLALLSSGNTIYF TGTGCCAGCAGCTTGGCACTCCTCAGCTCTGGAAACACCATATATTTT
TRBJ1-5 TRBV21-1 NA NA CASGPVQPQHF TGTGCCAGCGGACCTGTCCAGCCCCAGCATTTT
TRBJ2-5 TRBV5-1 NA NA CASSLAHLETQYF TGCGCCAGCAGCTTGGCCCATCTGGAGACCCAGTACTTC
TRBJ2-1 TRBV4-3 TRBD1 once CASSHPTGVGYNEQFF TGCGCCAGCAGCCATCCTACAGGGGTGGGTTACAATGAGCAGTTCTTC
TRBJ1-1 TRBV9 NA NA CASSQDAGHYTEAFF TGTGCCAGCAGCCAAGATGCAGGGCATTACACTGAAGCTTTCTTT
TRBJ2-1 TRBV27 NA once CASSFRRQDYNEQFF TGTGCCAGCAGTTTCCGGCGGCAAGACTACAATGAGCAGTTCTTC
TRBJ1-2 TRBV18 NA NA CASSLGRDYGYTF TGTGCCAGCTCACTGGGCAGGGACTATGGCTACACCTTC